This T cell receptor beta chain emerged from a study of patients and donors after allogeneic stem cell transplantation. Germline CDR1 and CDR2: MNHEY and SMNVEV (reference sequence). CDR3 size: 15 residues. The trim removed 6 bases at V and 2 bases at J, leaving 10 bases unmatched. Each CDR3 protein gets one entry after TCRdb re-called the RT-PCR reads with MiXCR. The sample has more than 850,000 distinct CDR3 sequences, 18% seen once; the top ten hold roughly 6%. The sample holds a few counts of this clonotype. The sample taken for sequencing was blood, either unsorted or a sorted T cell fraction (not recorded which). The rearrangement uses TRBV27 and TRBJ2-7, with TRBD2 matching over 7 bases. The receptor was isolated from a human donor who was either an allogeneic HSCT recipient or a stem cell or donor lymphocyte infusion donor (not recorded which). It is not recorded whose cells these are; they may come from a transplant donor. The CDR3 nucleotides read TGTGCCAGCAGCCCCAAGGCAGCGGGAACCTACGAGCAGTACTTC. Protein sequence: CASSPKAAGTYEQYF.